A single sample is the source of the 23 T cell receptor beta chains below, sequenced in a study of cytomegalovirus exposure and HLA in healthy donors. 13 Jbeta primers and 60 Vbeta primers were used for the PCR. Profiling relied on immunoSEQ multiplex PCR, and the TCRdb table lists in-frame clones only, not all of them. The sample carries some 94,000 clones, just under 70% recorded once. The sample taken for sequencing was PBMCs. These receptors all stem from a man aged 45-60 years in good health and CMV-seronegative.

CDR3 loop: CASSEAPLAGGPYNEQFF. In DNA, the CDR3 is TGTGCCAGCAGTGAAGCGCCCCTAGCGGGAGGCCCCTACAATGAGCAGTTCTTC. This rearrangement joins TRBV2 to TRBJ2-1, with 11 nucleotides matching TRBD2. Per germline, CDR1 SNHLY and CDR2 FYNNEI. The V and J ends lost 0 bases and 2 bases, in that order; junction bases with no gene match: 6. The CDR3 has 18 residues.

On this clone: Different DNA sequences within this sample yield the same CDR3. The chain links TRBV4-3 to TRBJ1-1, with D perhaps matching TRBD1 (6 bases). This CDR3 region has 14 residues. V dropped 6 bases and J dropped 0 bases, with 11 bases sitting between them. Looked up from germline, CDR1 is LGHNA and CDR2 is YSLEER. DNA of the CDR3: TGCGCCAGCAGTACAGGGACCTTGAACACTGAAGCTTTCTTT. Residues: CASSTGTLNTEAFF.

The chain joins TRBV5-1 to TRBJ1-4, with 8 bases fitting TRBD1. The V segment lost 4 bases and the J segment 5 bases; nucleotides outside the gene matches: 4. This CDR3 spans 14 amino acids. CDR1 and CDR2 from the germline V gene are SGHRS and YFSETQ. The CDR3 region is CASSPGQGNEKLFF. CDR3 nucleotide sequence: TGCGCCAGCAGCCCAGGACAGGGCAATGAAAAACTGTTTTTT.

This clone was detected only a few times. The chain is built from TRBV7-2 and TRBJ2-5, with a tentative D call TRBD2 (5 bases). CDR1 and CDR2 from the germline V gene are SGHTA and FQGNSA. The CDR3 extends over 12 amino acids. Trimming shortened V by 2 bases and J by 5 bases, and 6 bases separated the two germline ends. CDR3 region: CASSLQRETQYF. For the CDR3, the DNA is TGTGCCAGCAGCTTACAGCGGGAGACCCAGTACTTC.

The chain has TRBV5-4 and TRBJ2-7; TRBD2 might be the D (5 bases). Looked up from germline, CDR1 is SGHNT and CDR2 is YYREEE (reference sequence). V gave up 2 bases and J gave up 4 bases, with 16 bases separating them. The CDR3 consists of 15 residues. The CDR3 region is CASSLDQEVVYEQYV. As DNA, the CDR3 is TGTGCCAGCAGCTTAGATCAGGAGGTGGTTTACGAGCAGTACGTC.

This clone was recorded once. The chain combines TRBV4-3 with TRBJ2-1; weak D call: TRBD2 (5 bases). The CDR3 contains 16 residues. Trimming pared 3 bases from V and 5 bases from J, leaving 17 bases between. Germline values: CDR1 LGHNA, CDR2 YSLEER. CDR3 sequence: CASSHAGLAPNNEQFF. The CDR3 DNA sequence: TGCGCCAGCAGCCATGCCGGCCTAGCCCCTAACAATGAGCAGTTCTTC.

There are a few counts of this clone. V is TRBV7-9 and J is TRBJ2-2; D not certain. Trimming removed 1 base from V and 7 bases from J, with 4 bases in between. The CDR3 runs 12 residues. Germline V CDR1 and CDR2: SEHNR, FQNEAQ (reference sequence). CDR3 DNA sequence: TGTGCCAGCAGCTTAGTTATCGGGGAGCTGTTTTTT. The encoded protein is CASSLVIGELFF.

CDR3 in amino acids: CASSLVGGPLDGYTF. CDR3 coding DNA: TGTGCCAGCAGCTTGGTGGGGGGTCCCCTTGATGGCTACACCTTC. J is TRBJ1-2 and V is TRBV5-8, with D perhaps matching TRBD1 (5 bases). The CDR3 covers 15 residues. Germline CDR1 and CDR2: SGHTS and YDEGEE. The germline V and J ends were trimmed by 0 bases and 6 bases, with 15 bases remaining between them.

This clone counts as medium-sized (0.01 to 0.1%). This sequence joins TRBV6-6 and TRBJ2-7; D might be TRBD2 (6 bases). Germline V gene data show CDR1 as MNHNY and CDR2 as SVGAGI (reference sequence). V lost 4 bases to trimming and J lost 0 bases, with 13 bases between them. There are 15 residues in the CDR3. The CDR3 sequence: CASSLGGASSYEQYF. The CDR3 DNA is TGTGCCAGCAGTTTAGGAGGGGCGTCCTCCTACGAGCAGTACTTC.

V is TRBV7-2 and J is TRBJ2-3, with 8 nucleotides matching TRBD2. V was pared by 2 bases and J by 4 bases, with 8 bases of the junction left unmatched. The germline V gene encodes CDR1 SGHTA and CDR2 FQGNSA. CDR3 length equals 16 residues. The CDR3 here is CASSLSSSGFSDTQYF. The CDR3 bases are TGTGCCAGCAGCTTATCGTCTAGCGGGTTCTCAGATACGCAGTATTTT. Supplemented by reference TRBV7-2 and TRBJ2-3, the full variable domain reads GAGVSQSPSNKVTEKGKDVELRCDPISGHTALYWYRQSLGQGLEFLIYFQGNSAPDKSGLPSDRFSAERTGGSVSTLTIQRTQQEDSAVYLCASSLSSSGFSDTQYFGPGTRLTVL.

About this clone itself: Relative to the germline gene, one junction end is altered; a read error may explain this. V gene TRBV11-3 combines with J gene TRBJ2-7, with 9 bases aligning to TRBD1. The V gene's germline CDR1 is SGHNT and CDR2 YENEEA. This CDR3 has 14 amino acids. The chain's CDR3 is CASSLDLRGTGCHF. The CDR3 nucleotides read TGTGCCAGCAGCTTAGATCTAAGGGGGACAGGGTGCCACTTC.

This clone turned up a few times. The genes are TRBV7-9 and TRBJ2-5, with no clear D. CDR3 length: 13 amino acids. Trimming stripped 5 bases from V and 5 bases from J, with 12 bases between. CDR1 is SEHNR, CDR2 FQNEAQ, per germline (reference sequence). CDR3 protein: CASSIRHGETQYF. In nucleotides, the CDR3 is TGTGCCAGCAGCATCAGACACGGCGAGACCCAGTACTTC.

The rearrangement links TRBV7-3 to TRBJ2-5, with TRBD2 identical over 7 bases. Looked up from germline, CDR1 is SGHTA and CDR2 is FQGTGA. The CDR3 is made up of 15 amino acids. With 5 bases clipped from V and 2 bases from J, the junction kept 8 bases outside the gene matches. Here the CDR3 DNA reads TGTGCCAGCAGCATCGCTCGGGGAGGGCAAGAGACCCAGTACTTC. Translation: CASSIARGGQETQYF.

V gene TRBV2 combines with J gene TRBJ2-1; 8 bases align to TRBD2. This CDR3 region has 16 residues. CDR1 SNHLY and CDR2 FYNNEI come from the germline V gene. With V trimmed by 5 bases and J by 4 bases, 10 bases remained unmatched. The CDR3 here is CASSPSGSGAYNEQFF. Written as DNA, the CDR3 is TGTGCCAGCAGTCCCTCGGGTAGCGGGGCTTACAATGAGCAGTTCTTC. The entire variable domain, with the rest obtained from reference TRBV2 and TRBJ2-1, is as follows: EPEVTQTPSHQVTQMGQEVILRCVPISNHLYFYWYRQILGQKVEFLVSFYNNEISEKSEIFDDQFSVERPDGSNFTLKIRSTKLEDSAMYFCASSPSGSGAYNEQFFGPGTRLTVL.

The chain has TRBV5-4 and TRBJ1-3, with D unclear. CDR1 is SGHNT and CDR2 is YYREEE in the germline V gene (reference sequence). The CDR3 has 16 amino acids. Trimming shortened V by 4 bases and J by 4 bases, and 18 bases separated the two germline ends. CDR3 sequence: CASSGGKTTAGNTIYF. CDR3 bases: TGTGCCAGCAGCGGAGGCAAGACAACAGCGGGAAACACCATATATTTT.

The rearrangement joins TRBV11-2 to TRBJ1-1; unclear D gene. In germline, CDR1 is SGHAT, CDR2 FQNNGV. Trimming cost V 5 bases and J 7 bases, with 14 bases left between them. The CDR3 is 13 amino acids. CDR3 DNA: TGTGCCAGCAGCGCGTTACCGGGTTATGAAGCTTTCTTT. Translation gives CASSALPGYEAFF. The full variable domain, with the rest looked up from reference TRBV11-2 and TRBJ1-1, is EAGVAQSPRYKIIEKRQSVAFWCNPISGHATLYWYQQILGQGPKLLIQFQNNGVVDDSQLPKDRFSAERLKGVDSTLKIQPAKLEDSAVYLCASSALPGYEAFFGQGTRLTVV.

The rearrangement links TRBV19 to TRBJ1-5; 10 nucleotides agree with TRBD1. V lost 3 bases to trimming and J lost 4 bases; unmatched junction nucleotides: 9. Germline V gene sequence: CDR1 LNHDA, CDR2 SQIVND (reference sequence). The CDR3 is made up of 17 amino acids. The CDR3 nucleotides read TGTGCCAGTAGTATGTCCGGGACAGGGGATCGAAATCAGCCCCAGCATTTT. This codes for CASSMSGTGDRNQPQHF. The full variable domain, its missing parts supplied by reference TRBV19 and TRBJ1-5, is DGGITQSPKYLFRKEGQNVTLSCEQNLNHDAMYWYRQDPGQGLRLIYYSQIVNDFQKGDIAEGYSVSREKKESFPLTVTSAQKNPTAFYLCASSMSGTGDRNQPQHFGDGTRLSIL.

This clone was seen just once. V usage is TRBV7-8 and J usage is TRBJ1-2; 9 bases match TRBD1. The CDR3 contains 15 residues. The V gene's germline CDR1 is SGHVS and CDR2 FQNEAQ. V lost 5 bases and J lost 5; bases outside the gene matches: 9. This CDR3 is CASSPGQGTPYGYTF. In DNA form, the CDR3 reads TGTGCCAGCAGCCCCGGACAGGGGACCCCTTATGGCTACACCTTC.

The rearrangement links TRBV5-1 to TRBJ2-5; no reliable D call. CDR1 is SGHRS and CDR2 is YFSETQ in the germline V gene. The CDR3 covers 12 residues. V gave up 4 bases and J gave up 2 bases, with 6 bases separating them. CDR3 loop: CASSGGQETQYF. CDR3 coding DNA: TGCGCCAGCAGCGGCGGTCAAGAGACCCAGTACTTC.

The rearrangement links TRBV6-5 to TRBJ1-5; TRBD1 might be the D (6 bases). This CDR3 is 13 amino acids long. V was pared by 5 bases and J by 3 bases, with 8 bases between. Germline CDR1 MNHEY, CDR2 SVGAGI. The CDR3 DNA is TGTGCCAGCAGTGGACAGCTCAATCAGCCCCAGCATTTT. Amino acids: CASSGQLNQPQHF.

The chain has TRBV29-1 and TRBJ1-1; unclear D gene. This CDR3 region has 13 residues. V lost 5 bases and J 4 bases, leaving 14 bases between the germline ends. CDR1 is SQVTM, CDR2 ANQGSEA, per germline. The chain's CDR3 is CSVYGRQGTEAFF. CDR3 bases: TGCAGCGTTTACGGAAGACAAGGCACTGAAGCTTTCTTT.

The V call is TRBV5-6, the J call TRBJ2-7; weak D call: TRBD1 (5 bases). Germline V gene sequence: CDR1 SGHDT, CDR2 YYEEEE. V was trimmed by 0 bases and J by 2 bases, leaving 6 bases between them. This CDR3 has 13 residues. The DNA for the CDR3 is TGTGCCAGCAGCTTGGCGGACACCTACGAGCAGTACGTC. It encodes CASSLADTYEQYV.

This chain links TRBV6-5 with TRBJ2-2; D not certain. Germline V lookup: CDR1 MNHEY, CDR2 SVGAGI. Trimming took 5 bases from V and 1 from J, leaving 5 bases between them. The CDR3 sequence is 13 residues long. The CDR3 DNA follows: TGTGCCAGCAGTCTCAGGAACACCGGGGAGCTGTTTTTT. Translation: CASSLRNTGELFF.